This T cell receptor (beta chain) was found in a study of T-cell memory formation after mild COVID-19. Study results and limitations: Among CD4+ contracting clones, most were CM and EM, and CD8+ ones EMRA. Researchers found some responding clones in pre-infection memory, a sign that cross-reactive memory joined.

In its sample, this clonotype was seen a few times. Its specificity is unknown. V lost 5 bases to trimming and J lost 2 bases, with 12 bases between them. This CDR3 is built from 13 residues. CDR1 DFQATT and CDR2 SNEGSKA come from the germline V gene (reference sequence). Libraries for TCRalpha and TCRbeta carried sample barcodes and unique molecular identifiers via 5'RACE. TCRdb recomputed calls from the 5' RACE reads with MiXCR, one row per CDR3 protein. The data contain under 600,000 distinct CDR3 sequences, about 20% of them seen just once; the ten biggest clones take up roughly 8.1%. This TCR was recovered from an adult woman who had mild COVID-19 (a few samples of this study predate the infection). Cell type and time point are not known. Sequencing was carried out using PBMCs or a T cell subset sorted from them (not recorded which). V gene TRBV20-1 combines with J gene TRBJ1-1, with D unclear. The CDR3 DNA sequence: TGCAGTGCTTTAGGGTTACCTAACACTGAAGCTTTCTTT. Protein product: CSALGLPNTEAFF.